This TCR beta chain emerged from a study of T-cell memory formation after mild COVID-19. Study results and limitations: Contracting CD4+ clones lay largely in CM and EM, with CD8+ ones residing in EMRA.

This CDR3 spans 15 amino acids. Germline loops: CDR1 DFQATT, CDR2 SNEGSKA (reference sequence). Trimming removed 0 bases from V and 1 base from J, with 10 bases in between. This clonotype was recorded a few times. Its matching antigen is unknown. Constant-segment primers and 5'RACE yielded cDNA libraries for TCR alpha and TCR beta, each carrying sample barcodes and UMIs. TCRdb ran MiXCR on the 5' RACE reads and lists one entry per CDR3 protein. The data contain 35,000 to 50,000 distinct CDR3 sequences, about 6.7% of them singletons. Sequencing was done on a sample of PBMCs or a T cell subset sorted from them (not recorded which). The receptor was derived from an adult who had mild COVID-19 (a few samples of this study predate the infection). Cell type and time point are not known. The rearrangement joins TRBV20-1 to TRBJ1-3; D is perhaps TRBD1 (5 bases). CDR3 region: CSARDRTNSGNTIYF. The CDR3 nucleotides read TGCAGTGCTAGAGATAGGACAAATTCTGGAAACACCATATATTTT.